A single sample is the source of the 31 T cell receptor beta chains below, sequenced in a study of T cells in Graves' hyperthyroidism and ophthalmopathy. Researchers took RNA transcripts and amplified the TCR beta CDR3 regions from them. An initial round of RT-PCR targeting the TCR CDR3 relied on the HTBI primer set. MiXCR, applied by TCRdb to the multiplex PCR reads, yields one record per CDR3 protein. The table has fewer than 400,000 distinct CDR3 sequences, 15% to 17% seen once. Sequencing input: blood. The source is a young woman with Graves' hyperthyroidism that later progressed to Graves' ophthalmopathy.

At least ten counts were recorded for this clonotype. The V gene is TRBV6-1, the J gene TRBJ2-7; TRBD2 is a possible D gene (5 bases). The CDR3 consists of 14 residues. CDR1 MNHNS and CDR2 SASEGT come from the germline V gene. V was trimmed by 5 bases and J by 7 bases, leaving 18 bases between them. CDR3 DNA: TGTGCCAGCAGTCCTCGCCATGAGAGGGTTGAGCAGTACTTC. Protein: CASSPRHERVEQYF.

J is TRBJ2-2 and V is TRBV5-4; no clear D. Germline-derived CDR1 and CDR2 are SGHNT and YYREEE (reference sequence). Trimming left V 4 bases short and J 8 bases short, with 21 bases between. This CDR3 is built from 16 residues. CDR3 in DNA: TGTGCCAGCAGCACCCGTGGCCAGGCACTTTCGGGGGAGCTGTTTTTT. Translated, it gives CASSTRGQALSGELFF.

The CDR3: CASSERTSARKNEQFF. The DNA of the CDR3 is TGCGCCAGCAGTGAGAGGACTAGCGCGAGGAAAAATGAGCAGTTCTTC. V usage is TRBV10-1 and J usage is TRBJ2-1; 9 nucleotides line up with TRBD2. Germline CDR1 WNHNN, CDR2 SYGVQD (reference sequence). J was trimmed by 7 bases and V by 2 bases; bases with no gene match: 9. CDR3 length: 16 amino acids.

The V gene is TRBV20-1, the J gene TRBJ1-5; D is perhaps TRBD1 (6 bases). This CDR3 has 15 residues. Germline V gene lookup returns CDR1 DFQATT and CDR2 SNEGSKA (reference sequence). Trimming stripped 3 bases from V and 0 bases from J, with 12 bases between. CDR3 sequence reads: CSASRGEYSNQPQHF. The CDR3 bases are TGCAGTGCTAGTAGGGGGGAATATAGCAATCAGCCCCAGCATTTT.

V gene TRBV28 combines with J gene TRBJ1-1; no clear D. Trimming shortened V by 5 bases and J by 1 base, and 11 bases separated the two germline ends. Germline V CDR1 and CDR2: MDHEN, SYDVKM. The CDR3 is 14 amino acids. The CDR3 DNA reads TGTGCCAGCAGTCCCAGGTACAGGAACACTGAAGCTTTCTTT. Amino acid sequence: CASSPRYRNTEAFF. Filled out from reference TRBV28 and TRBJ1-1, the complete variable domain reads DVKVTQSSRYLVKRTGEKVFLECVQDMDHENMFWYRQDPGLGLRLIYFSYDVKMKEKGDIPEGYSVSREKKERFSLILESASTNQTSMYLCASSPRYRNTEAFFGQGTRLTVV.

This clonotype has a handful of counts. The chain recombines TRBV9 with TRBJ1-2; no definite D call. CDR3 size: 16 residues. Germline V gene data show CDR1 as SGDLS and CDR2 as YYNGEE. Trimming left V 2 bases short and J 0 bases short, with 14 bases between. In DNA form, the CDR3 reads TGTGCCAGCAGCGTGGGAGAATTCGATGCTAACTATGGCTACACCTTC. This translates into CASSVGEFDANYGYTF.

This clonotype was recorded many times. J is TRBJ2-5 and V is TRBV27; no clear D. The length of the CDR3 is 12 residues. V lost 0 bases and J lost 7, with 6 bases in between. Germline-derived CDR1 and CDR2 are MNHEY and SMNVEV (reference sequence). The CDR3 spells CASSLSGGTQYF. CDR3 DNA sequence: TGTGCCAGCAGTTTATCGGGCGGGACCCAGTACTTC.

The chain combines TRBV20-1 with TRBJ2-7, with 9 bases matching TRBD2. This CDR3 region has 14 residues. Germline values: CDR1 DFQATT, CDR2 SNEGSKA (reference sequence). V dropped 5 bases and J dropped 3; count of bases not matched to a gene: 8. The CDR3 spells CSAGLAGPFYEQYF. CDR3 DNA: TGCAGTGCTGGTCTAGCGGGGCCCTTCTACGAGCAGTACTTC.

This clonotype turned up a few times. The chain recombines TRBV6-5 with TRBJ2-4; 12 nucleotides agree with TRBD2. Trimming removed 2 bases from V and 8 bases from J; junction bases left unmatched: 1. CDR1 is MNHEY and CDR2 is SVGAGI in the germline V gene. This CDR3 spans 14 amino acids. The CDR3 DNA follows: TGTGCCAGCAGTTACCGGACTAGCGGGGACATTCAGTACTTC. It specifies CASSYRTSGDIQYF.

Details on this clonotype: This may arise from a read error, as a much more abundant clone is one base away. This likely comes from a read error, as the CDR3 has no conserved phenylalanine or tryptophan at its end. The rearrangement joins TRBV4-1 to TRBJ2-7; the match to TRBD2 covers 7 bases. The CDR3 spans 16 residues. Germline V gene lookup returns CDR1 MGHRA and CDR2 YSYEKL. Unmatched junction bases numbered 9, after V lost 0 bases and J lost 4 bases. DNA for the CDR3: TGCGCCAGCAGCCAAGATCTCATGTCCGGGGGGTACGAGCAGTACTCC. Its translation: CASSQDLMSGGYEQYS.

There are many counts of this clonotype. This chain uses TRBV14 with TRBJ2-3, with TRBD2 identical over 9 bases. The CDR3 loop spans 17 amino acids. Germline CDR1 is SGHDN and CDR2 is FVKESK. Trimming removed 3 bases from V and 1 base from J; junction bases left unmatched: 8. For the CDR3, the DNA is TGTGCCAGCAGCCAGCTAGCGGGACCCATCGGCACAGATACGCAGTATTTT. Its translation is CASSQLAGPIGTDTQYF.

The J gene is TRBJ2-5, the V gene TRBV2; D may be TRBD2 (6 bases). Germline CDR1 and CDR2: SNHLY and FYNNEI. With 3 bases removed from V and 4 bases from J, the gap between germline ends came to 9 bases. The CDR3 consists of 13 residues. CDR3 nucleotide sequence: TGTGCCAGCAGTGATCGGGGAGGAGAGACCCAGTACTTC. It specifies CASSDRGGETQYF. The full variable domain, completed using reference TRBV2 and TRBJ2-5, is EPEVTQTPSHQVTQMGQEVILRCVPISNHLYFYWYRQILGQKVEFLVSFYNNEISEKSEIFDDQFSVERPDGSNFTLKIRSTKLEDSAMYFCASSDRGGETQYFGPGTRLLVL.

Concerning this clonotype: A much larger clone is a single base away; this may be a read error. The chain has TRBV12-3 or TRBV12-4 and TRBJ2-1; the match to TRBD2 covers 12 bases. The junction had 6 bases not matched to a gene; V was cut back by 8 bases and J by 7 bases. The CDR3 totals 14 residues. The CDR3 bases are TGTGCCAGCGGAGGACTAGCGGGGCCAAATGAGCAGTTCTTC. This codes for CASGGLAGPNEQFF.

The chain uses TRBV9 and TRBJ2-2, with 7 nucleotides matching TRBD2. Germline V gene sequence: CDR1 SGDLS, CDR2 YYNGEE. V dropped 0 bases and J dropped 8; count of bases not matched to a gene: 1. The CDR3 spans 13 residues. CDR3 loop: CASSVEGGGELFF. CDR3 nucleotide sequence: TGTGCCAGCAGCGTAGAGGGAGGGGGGGAGCTGTTTTTT.

The chain recombines TRBV20-1 with TRBJ1-5; D is undetermined. The V and J ends lost 7 bases and 0 bases respectively, with 10 bases between them. This CDR3 contains 13 residues. Looked up from germline, CDR1 is DFQATT and CDR2 is SNEGSKA (reference sequence). The CDR3 coding sequence is TGCAGTGGGGCGGAATATAGCAATCAGCCCCAGCATTTT. This encodes CSGAEYSNQPQHF.

This clonotype has at least ten counts. V gene TRBV28 combines with J gene TRBJ1-5, with D possibly TRBD1 on 5 matching bases. CDR1 is MDHEN, CDR2 SYDVKM, per germline. Trimming stripped 6 bases from V and 0 bases from J, with 18 bases between. The CDR3 extends over 17 amino acids. This CDR3 reads CASSSLLTDSSNQPQHF. DNA for the CDR3: TGTGCCAGCAGCTCTCTCTTGACAGACTCTAGCAATCAGCCCCAGCATTTT.

This clonotype showed up many times. The chain uses TRBV27 and TRBJ1-4; 9 nucleotides align to TRBD1. The length of the CDR3 is 16 residues. Germline-derived CDR1 and CDR2 are MNHEY and SMNVEV (reference sequence). J was trimmed by 7 bases and V by 0 bases; bases with no gene match: 6. For the CDR3, the DNA is TGTGCCAGCAGTTTATCGAGGACAGGGGAGATTGAAAAACTGTTTTTT. Encoded protein: CASSLSRTGEIEKLFF.

A note on this clonotype: At one end the junction does not follow the germline gene, possibly because of a read error. The chain combines TRBV11-2 with TRBJ2-3; no firm D call. The CDR3 is 15 residues long. Per germline, CDR1 SGHAT and CDR2 FQNNGV. CDR3 DNA sequence: TGCGCCAGCAGCCAAGGTTATACTAGCACAGATACGCAGTATTTT. Translated: CASSQGYTSTDTQYF.

Many counts were recorded for this clonotype. This chain links TRBV5-1 with TRBJ2-5; D is perhaps TRBD2 (6 bases). V was cut by 0 bases and J by 4 bases, with 13 bases left in between. The CDR3 length is 15 residues. In germline, CDR1 is SGHRS, CDR2 YFSETQ. The CDR3: CASSLAATRVETQYF. In DNA, the CDR3 is TGCGCCAGCAGCTTGGCCGCGACTAGGGTAGAGACCCAGTACTTC.

This clonotype has a handful of counts. The chain links TRBV10-3 to TRBJ2-1, with 13 bases aligning to TRBD2. The CDR3 is 14 residues long. The germline gives CDR1 ENHRY, CDR2 SYGVKD. With V trimmed by 10 bases and J by 9 bases, 9 bases remained unmatched. CDR3 sequence (DNA): TGTGCCACCCGGACTAGCGGGAGCGGTGGTGAGCAGTTCTTC. Translated, it gives CATRTSGSGGEQFF.

There are a few counts of this clonotype. The V call is TRBV7-9, the J call TRBJ1-5, with D hard to call. The V end was cut by 1 base, the J end by 3 bases, with 7 bases between. The germline V gene encodes CDR1 SEHNR and CDR2 FQNEAQ (reference sequence). The CDR3 sequence is 14 residues long. The DNA of the CDR3 is TGTGCCAGCAGCTTAGGGGAAGACAATCAGCCCCAGCATTTT. Its translation is CASSLGEDNQPQHF.

This clonotype was seen a handful of times. V usage is TRBV25-1 and J usage is TRBJ1-5; D is unresolved. CDR3 length equals 17 residues. Trimming cost V 5 bases and J 3 bases, with 20 bases left between them. The germline V gene has CDR1 MGHDK and CDR2 SYGVNS. The CDR3 nucleotides are TGTGCCAGCAGTCGGCCGCCTACGGGTTACCCCAATCAGCCCCAGCATTTT. Amino acid sequence: CASSRPPTGYPNQPQHF.

With regard to this clonotype: Because it lacks the conserved phenylalanine or tryptophan at the end, this CDR3 is likely a read error. The J gene is TRBJ2-3, the V gene TRBV5-5; 8 bases fit TRBD1. Trimming removed 0 bases from V and 4 bases from J; junction bases left unmatched: 7. The length of the CDR3 is 16 residues. CDR1 SGHKS and CDR2 YYEKEE come from the germline V gene (reference sequence). CDR3 in DNA: TGTGCCAGCAGCTTGGCCTTAGGGACAGGCGCAGATACGCAGTATCTT. Encoded protein: CASSLALGTGADTQYL.

This clonotype was counted ten times or more. The chain uses TRBV7-8 and TRBJ2-1, with D tentatively TRBD2 (5 bases). CDR3 length: 11 residues. Germline CDR1 SGHVS, CDR2 FQNEAQ. Trimming removed 5 bases at V and 9 bases at J, with 8 bases between. The CDR3 reads CASSRAGEQFF. The CDR3 nucleotides are TGTGCCAGCAGCCGCGCGGGTGAGCAGTTCTTC.

The CDR3 DNA sequence: TGTGCCACCAGGAAGAGGGGGGCCGAGGGAACAGATACGCAGTATTTT. Its translation: CATRKRGAEGTDTQYF. This chain joins TRBV10-3 and TRBJ2-3, with D perhaps matching TRBD1 or TRBD2 (6 bases each). The V gene's germline CDR1 is ENHRY and CDR2 SYGVKD. V was clipped by 10 bases and J by 3 bases, with 23 bases between them. The CDR3 is 16 residues long.

This clonotype was detected ten times or more. This chain uses TRBV27 with TRBJ2-1; TRBD1 agrees at 9 bases. V gave up 2 bases and J gave up 7 bases; unmatched junction bases: 3. The CDR3 totals 14 residues. Per germline, CDR1 MNHEY and CDR2 SMNVEV (reference sequence). The CDR3 DNA follows: TGTGCCAGCAGTTTAGGGACAGGGCGGAATGAGCAGTTCTTC. Protein sequence: CASSLGTGRNEQFF.

Here the CDR3 reads CASTPSTRGLQPQHF. The CDR3 DNA is TGTGCCAGCACCCCCTCTACGCGGGGTCTTCAGCCCCAGCATTTT. This chain joins TRBV28 and TRBJ1-5; D gene uncertain. CDR3 length: 15 amino acids. Between the trimmed V and J ends, which lost 7 bases and 6 bases, there was a span of 19 bases. Germline CDR1 MDHEN, CDR2 SYDVKM.

This clonotype was observed many times. V and J are TRBV5-8 and TRBJ2-3; 7 bases agree with TRBD1. The CDR3 spans 15 residues. Germline V lookup: CDR1 SGHTS, CDR2 YDEGEE. V was clipped by 2 bases and J by 2 bases; unmatched bases: 5. Here the CDR3 reads CASSFGTADTDTQYF. The CDR3 nucleotides read TGTGCCAGCAGCTTCGGGACAGCCGACACAGATACGCAGTATTTT.

This sequence joins TRBV18 and TRBJ2-5, with a weak D call TRBD1 (6 bases). Germline-derived CDR1 and CDR2 are KGHSH and LQKENI. V lost 3 bases and J lost 5, with 10 bases in between. This CDR3 comprises 13 residues. The CDR3 loop reads CASSPWGQETQYF. The CDR3 DNA follows: TGTGCCAGCTCACCTTGGGGGCAGGAGACCCAGTACTTC.

This clonotype was picked up many times. J is TRBJ2-7 and V is TRBV28, with 7 bases lining up with TRBD2. V dropped 3 bases and J dropped 3; count of bases not matched to a gene: 8. This CDR3 has 15 residues. CDR1 and CDR2 (germline): MDHEN, SYDVKM. Here the CDR3 DNA reads TGTGCCAGCAGTTTCGGGCTAGCGGACCTCTACGAGCAGTACTTC. Amino acid sequence: CASSFGLADLYEQYF.

The rearrangement links TRBV29-1 to TRBJ2-7, with 9 bases lining up with TRBD1. CDR1 SQVTM and CDR2 ANQGSEA come from the germline V gene. The CDR3 is made up of 15 amino acids. V gave up 1 base and J gave up 1 base; unmatched junction bases: 5. The CDR3, as DNA: TGCAGCGTTGAAGTACGGGACAGGGAATCCTACGAGCAGTACTTC. Protein: CSVEVRDRESYEQYF.